Shown below are 24 T cell receptor beta chains from a single sample sequenced in a study of shared clonotypes between healthy human individuals. The protocol was immunoSEQ multiplex PCR, while the TCRdb copy is restricted to in-frame clones and leaves out a portion. The sample holds 2 million to 2.5 million clones; 85% to 95% are singletons and the top ten take 0.3% to 0.45%. Sequencing was performed on naive CD4+ T cells from PBMCs. Subset: CD45RA+ positively selected. The receptors shown here come from a man aged 18 to 29 in good health. Some clones in this sample may be carry-over from other donors' samples.

The chain links TRBV5-1 to TRBJ2-1, with 8 bases aligning to TRBD2. Germline CDR1 is SGHRS and CDR2 is YFSETQ. Trimming cost V 5 bases and J 9 bases; bases outside gene matches: 10. The CDR3 totals 14 residues. CDR3: CASRGAGGLAEQFF. Written as DNA, the CDR3 is TGCGCCAGCAGAGGGGCGGGAGGTCTAGCTGAGCAGTTCTTC.

V is TRBV6-5 and J is TRBJ1-1; TRBD1 might be the D (6 bases). The CDR3 runs to 15 residues. CDR1 is MNHEY, CDR2 SVGAGI, per germline. V was cut by 5 bases and J by 0 bases, with 13 bases left in between. The CDR3 is CASSIRTGLNTEAFF. CDR3 DNA sequence: TGTGCCAGCAGTATCCGAACAGGGCTGAACACTGAAGCTTTCTTT.

The chain recombines TRBV18 with TRBJ2-7; D is unclear. Germline assignment: CDR1 KGHSH and CDR2 LQKENI. The CDR3 has 13 residues. V lost 6 bases, J lost 0 bases, and 9 bases lay in between. The CDR3 loop reads CASSPKSSYEQYF. CDR3 nucleotides: TGTGCCAGCTCCCCAAAGAGCTCCTACGAGCAGTACTTC.

Notes on this clone: At one boundary the junction diverges from the germline segment, which might be a read error. Here the CDR3 DNA reads TGTGCCAGCATTTTACTAGCGGGAGTCTGCTCCTACAATGAGCAGTTCTTC. Amino acids: CASILLAGVCSYNEQFF. The rearrangement joins TRBV28 to TRBJ2-1, with 11 bases aligning to TRBD2. CDR1 MDHEN and CDR2 SYDVKM come from the germline V gene. This CDR3 spans 17 amino acids.

The chain joins TRBV28 to TRBJ2-1; D not resolved. The CDR3 is 13 residues long. CDR1 and CDR2 (germline): MDHEN, SYDVKM. Trimming pared 6 bases from V and 8 bases from J, leaving 14 bases between. DNA for the CDR3: TGTGCCAGCAGCCTGACGAAAGCGTATGAGCAGTTCTTC. Encoded protein: CASSLTKAYEQFF.

The chain uses TRBV19 and TRBJ2-4; TRBD2 matches at 7 bases. V shed 3 bases and J 5 bases; nucleotides not matched to a gene: 10. Germline CDR1 reads LNHDA; CDR2 reads SQIVND (reference sequence). CDR3 size: 16 residues. The CDR3 bases are TGTGCCAGTAGTATCGCGGGAGTGTTTGAGGAAAACATTCAGTACTTC. Translating it yields CASSIAGVFEENIQYF. The full variable domain, with the rest looked up from reference TRBV19 and TRBJ2-4, is DGGITQSPKYLFRKEGQNVTLSCEQNLNHDAMYWYRQDPGQGLRLIYYSQIVNDFQKGDIAEGYSVSREKKESFPLTVTSAQKNPTAFYLCASSIAGVFEENIQYFGAGTRLSVL.

The J gene is TRBJ1-5, the V gene TRBV28; D gene ambiguous. Per the germline V gene, CDR1 is MDHEN and CDR2 is SYDVKM. CDR3 length: 18 amino acids. Trimming removed 3 bases from V and 2 bases from J, with 20 bases in between. CDR3 in DNA: TGTGCCAGCAGTTTTTGGGGTGCAGGCGATCTGGGCAATCAGCCCCAGCATTTT. Its translation is CASSFWGAGDLGNQPQHF. Full variable domain (missing parts from reference TRBV28 and TRBJ1-5): DVKVTQSSRYLVKRTGEKVFLECVQDMDHENMFWYRQDPGLGLRLIYFSYDVKMKEKGDIPEGYSVSREKKERFSLILESASTNQTSMYLCASSFWGAGDLGNQPQHFGDGTRLSIL.

The rearrangement joins TRBV28 to TRBJ2-5; the match to TRBD1 covers 10 bases. V shed 4 bases and J 5 bases; nucleotides not matched to a gene: 7. CDR3 size: 15 residues. Germline CDR1 and CDR2: MDHEN and SYDVKM. For the CDR3, the DNA is TGTGCCAGCAGTTCCCCGACAGGGGGCGGGGAGACCCAGTACTTC. Translation gives CASSSPTGGGETQYF.

This chain links TRBV9 with TRBJ2-3; the D is unclear. CDR3 size: 16 residues. Germline lookup yields CDR1 SGDLS and CDR2 YYNGEE. Trimming took off 0 bases at V and 2 bases at J, with 13 bases between the two ends. Written as DNA, the CDR3 is TGTGCCAGCAGCGTAGGAGCAGCCCAAATCACAGATACGCAGTATTTT. Its translation: CASSVGAAQITDTQYF.

The chain is built from TRBV4-1 and TRBJ2-2; TRBD1 aligns across 7 bases. Looked up from germline, CDR1 is MGHRA and CDR2 is YSYEKL. After removal of 6 bases from V and 5 bases from J, the junction contained 12 bases not matched to a gene. The CDR3 has 16 residues. This CDR3 reads CASSDRQGDITGELFF. The CDR3 region has the DNA TGCGCCAGCAGTGATAGACAGGGAGACATTACCGGGGAGCTGTTTTTT.

The chain combines TRBV6-5 with TRBJ1-1; 9 bases line up with TRBD1. J lost 6 bases, V lost 6 bases, and 11 bases had no gene match. CDR3 length equals 15 residues. CDR1 and CDR2 from the germline V gene are MNHEY and SVGAGI. The CDR3 DNA sequence: TGTGCCAGCAGCACAGGGACAGGGAACGAGGCTGAAGCTTTCTTT. Translating gives CASSTGTGNEAEAFF.

This clone has a single count. The CDR3 DNA follows: TGTGCCAGCAGCGTAGGTGTCGGAAAACTGTTTTTT. Residues: CASSVGVGKLFF. This rearrangement joins TRBV9 to TRBJ1-4; D unresolved. CDR3 size: 12 residues. The germline CDR1 and CDR2 sequences are SGDLS and YYNGEE. The V end lost 0 bases, the J end lost 10 bases, and 7 bases lay between the germline ends.

V usage is TRBV2 and J usage is TRBJ1-3; 10 nucleotides align to TRBD1. The CDR3 has 14 amino acids. Germline V lookup: CDR1 SNHLY, CDR2 FYNNEI. With 6 bases clipped from V and 5 bases from J, the junction kept 4 bases outside the gene matches. This CDR3 reads CASSWDRGRNTIYF. CDR3 bases: TGTGCCAGCAGCTGGGACAGGGGTAGAAACACCATATATTTT.

V is TRBV19 and J is TRBJ2-7, with 8 bases aligning to TRBD1. The CDR3 has 17 residues. Germline V gene lookup returns CDR1 LNHDA and CDR2 SQIVND (reference sequence). With V trimmed by 1 base and J by 3 bases, 11 bases remained unmatched. This CDR3 reads CASSIVHRGSSSYEQYF. The CDR3 DNA follows: TGTGCCAGTAGTATAGTTCACAGGGGGTCCAGTAGCTACGAGCAGTACTTC.

The chain uses TRBV7-2 and TRBJ2-2, with D unclear. The CDR3 has 16 residues. Trimming took 2 bases from V and 2 from J, leaving 12 bases between them. Per the germline V gene, CDR1 is SGHTA and CDR2 is FQGNSA. This CDR3 is CASSLRGTANTGELFF. CDR3 DNA: TGTGCCAGCAGCTTACGCGGCACAGCTAACACCGGGGAGCTGTTTTTT.

The V and J genes are TRBV28 and TRBJ2-1, with TRBD2 matching 14 bases. This CDR3 region has 21 residues. Germline loops: CDR1 MDHEN, CDR2 SYDVKM. The junction had 12 bases not matched to a gene; V was cut back by 2 bases and J by 0 bases. CDR3 sequence: CASSLESSRTSGRSSYNEQFF. The CDR3 DNA follows: TGTGCCAGCAGTTTAGAGTCTTCCAGGACTAGCGGGAGGAGCTCCTACAATGAGCAGTTCTTC.

The chain is built from TRBV5-1 and TRBJ1-4; a possible D gene is TRBD1 (6 bases). Germline V gives CDR1 SGHRS, CDR2 YFSETQ. CDR3 length equals 14 residues. The V end was cut by 1 base, the J end by 8 bases, with 12 bases between. In DNA, the CDR3 is TGCGCCAGCAGCTTGACAGGGTTCCAGGAAAAACTGTTTTTT. It is translated as CASSLTGFQEKLFF.

This chain uses TRBV11-1 with TRBJ1-5; D is possibly TRBD1 (6 bases). CDR3 length: 13 residues. Germline CDR1 reads SGHAT; CDR2 reads FQDESV (reference sequence). Trimming cost V 1 base and J 7 bases, with 8 bases left between them. CDR3 sequence reads: CASSLEGVQPQHF. In DNA form, the CDR3 reads TGTGCCAGCAGCTTAGAGGGGGTCCAGCCCCAGCATTTT.

J is TRBJ1-1 and V is TRBV19; D not resolved. The CDR3 length is 13 residues. Germline CDR1 reads LNHDA; CDR2 reads SQIVND (reference sequence). The germline V and J ends were trimmed by 6 bases and 1 base, with 9 bases remaining between them. The CDR3 reads CASSGKENTEAFF. The CDR3 DNA sequence: TGTGCCAGTAGCGGAAAGGAGAACACTGAAGCTTTCTTT.

This sequence joins TRBV5-1 and TRBJ2-1; a possible D gene is TRBD2 (6 bases). The CDR3 runs 15 residues. CDR1 and CDR2 (germline): SGHRS, YFSETQ. V lost 2 bases, J lost 4 bases, and 13 bases lay in between. As DNA, the CDR3 is TGCGCCAGCAGCTTCTCTGGGGAGGATTACAATGAGCAGTTCTTC. It encodes CASSFSGEDYNEQFF.

This clone is a singleton in its sample. This chain links TRBV30 with TRBJ2-2; D is possibly TRBD1 (6 bases). The CDR3 is 15 residues long. Germline V gives CDR1 GTSNPN, CDR2 SVGIG (reference sequence). V was shortened by 0 bases and J by 4 bases, with 12 bases between the two germline ends. The DNA of the CDR3 is TGTGCCTGGAGTGTAGGACAGAGGGGCACCGGGGAGCTGTTTTTT. Protein product: CAWSVGQRGTGELFF.

The gene calls are TRBV6-1 and TRBJ1-2; D is undetermined. Trimming left V 6 bases short and J 6 bases short, with 14 bases between. CDR3 length: 13 amino acids. Germline V lookup: CDR1 MNHNS, CDR2 SASEGT. CDR3 coding DNA: TGTGCCAGCAGCCCCATAGGTTGGGATGGCTACACCTTC. Protein product: CASSPIGWDGYTF.

This chain connects TRBV27 to TRBJ2-4; D could derive from TRBD1 or TRBD2 (5 bases each). CDR3 length: 14 amino acids. Germline CDR1 MNHEY, CDR2 SMNVEV (reference sequence). Trimming removed 8 bases at V and 0 bases at J, with 11 bases between. This CDR3 reads CASSSGGAKNIQYF. CDR3 sequence (DNA): TGTGCCAGCTCCTCTGGGGGAGCCAAAAACATTCAGTACTTC.

The J gene is TRBJ1-2, the V gene TRBV2, with a tentative D call TRBD1 (6 bases). V lost 5 bases to trimming and J lost 4 bases, with 20 bases between them. Germline V lookup: CDR1 SNHLY, CDR2 FYNNEI. The length of the CDR3 is 16 residues. The CDR3 DNA sequence: TGTGCCAGCAGTCACGGCACTATGACAGGCCCCTATGGCTACACCTTC. Translation: CASSHGTMTGPYGYTF.